One T cell receptor (beta chain) is described in this entry. V lost 1 base and J 0 bases, leaving 13 bases between the germline ends. The length of the CDR3 is 17 residues. Germline V lookup: CDR1 SEHNR, CDR2 FQNEAQ (reference sequence). The record originates from a study of control samples from healthy donors and cancer patients. Assay: immunoSEQ multiplex PCR; the TCRdb copy retains only in-frame clones and omits some. The data contain fewer than 200,000 clones, around 91% of them singletons. Sequences were obtained from blood. The source is a woman aged 45-60 years in good health. The chain is built from TRBV7-9 and TRBJ1-5; D possibly corresponds to TRBD1 (6 bases). CDR3 region: CASSLVRTANSNQPQHF. The CDR3 DNA reads TGTGCCAGCAGCTTAGTCAGGACAGCAAATAGCAATCAGCCCCAGCATTTT.